These 11 T cell receptor beta chains share one sample of origin, sequenced in a study of blood T cells in healthy people across ages. The second PCR ran about 6 to 11 cycles with a sample-barcoded 5' primer and J-beta primers. TCRdb ran MiXCR on the 5' RACE reads and lists one entry per CDR3 protein. The sample shows over a million distinct CDR3 sequences, 20% to 25% of them seen only once. These records were also assigned to another study, of T cells of mothers and their children.

Sequenced: blood. These receptors all come from a girl under 10 years old in good health.

The genes are TRBV28 and TRBJ2-5; no clear D gene. The closer fit of TRBJ2-7 to the DNA end suggests the J call may be wrong. Germline V gene lookup returns CDR1 MDHEN and CDR2 SYDVKM. The CDR3 consists of 13 residues. CDR3 DNA sequence: TGTGCCAGCACCCGGATGGACTCCTACGAGCAGTACTTC. Its translation: CASTRMDSYEQYF.

The V call is TRBV6-6, the J call TRBJ1-4; D unclear. The CDR3 loop spans 16 amino acids. Germline CDR1 reads MNHNY; CDR2 reads SVGAGI (reference sequence). Between the trimmed V and J ends, which lost 5 bases and 3 bases, there was a span of 16 bases. CDR3 sequence reads: CASSPIPRQSNEKLFF. The CDR3 DNA follows: TGTGCCAGCAGTCCCATCCCCCGGCAGTCTAATGAAAAACTGTTTTTT.

The genes are TRBV7-6 and TRBJ2-7; tentatively, D is TRBD1 (7 bases). The germline V and J ends were trimmed by 4 bases and 2 bases, with 15 bases remaining between them. The CDR3 sequence is 15 residues long. Germline V gene lookup returns CDR1 SGHVS and CDR2 FNYEAQ. CDR3 loop: CASSSRGDSPYEQYF. Written as DNA, the CDR3 is TGTGCCAGCAGCTCCAGGGGGGACAGCCCCTACGAGCAGTACTTC.

V usage is TRBV20-1 and J usage is TRBJ2-4; TRBD1 agrees at 7 bases. The CDR3 spans 17 residues. V shed 0 bases, J shed 6 bases, and the junction held 14 bases outside the gene matches. Germline V gene lookup returns CDR1 DFQATT and CDR2 SNEGSKA (reference sequence). This CDR3 is CSARDKVSGNRGNIQYF. CDR3 in DNA: TGCAGTGCTAGAGATAAGGTTTCGGGCAACAGGGGAAACATTCAGTACTTC.

The chain uses TRBV7-3 and TRBJ2-3; 9 bases are shared with TRBD1. CDR3 length: 15 amino acids. Germline CDR1 and CDR2: SGHTA and FQGTGA. Trimming cost V 5 bases and J 2 bases; bases outside gene matches: 5. In DNA, the CDR3 is TGTGCCAGCAGCCGGGACAGGGACTACACAGATACGCAGTATTTT. Translation: CASSRDRDYTDTQYF.

The chain is built from TRBV11-3 and TRBJ2-5, with D possibly being TRBD1 (5 bases). The V end was cut by 0 bases, the J end by 5 bases, with 16 bases between. The CDR3 contains 16 residues. The V gene's germline CDR1 is SGHNT and CDR2 YENEEA. The CDR3 protein is CASSLDRGAISETQYF. The DNA for the CDR3 is TGTGCCAGCAGCTTAGATCGTGGGGCCATCTCGGAGACCCAGTACTTC.

This clonotype occurred many times. The chain uses TRBV18 and TRBJ1-6; 7 bases map to TRBD1. The germline CDR1 and CDR2 sequences are KGHSH and LQKENI. The CDR3 is made up of 14 amino acids. Losses at the gene ends were 2 bases for V and 10 bases for J; bases not matched to a gene: 5. The CDR3 here is CASSPMDRRSPLHF. CDR3 nucleotides: TGTGCCAGCTCACCAATGGACAGGAGATCACCCCTCCACTTT.

Details on this clonotype: Because it lacks the conserved phenylalanine or tryptophan at the end, this CDR3 is likely a read error. The genes are TRBV5-1 and TRBJ1-2; the D gene is possibly TRBD1 (5 bases). The V end lost 0 bases, the J end lost 3 bases, and 12 bases lay between the germline ends. There are 15 residues in the CDR3. CDR1 and CDR2 (germline): SGHRS, YFSETQ. The CDR3 DNA reads TGCGCCAGCAGCTTGGCCGGGGGTGTAGACTATGGCTACACCCTC. This encodes CASSLAGGVDYGYTL.

The CDR3 loop reads CASSSDPTGETQYF. The CDR3 bases are TGTGCCAGCAGTTCCGACCCAACCGGGGAGACCCAGTACTTC. V and J are TRBV12-3 or TRBV12-4 and TRBJ2-5; no clear D gene. V was clipped by 4 bases and J by 5 bases, with 14 bases between them. The CDR3 totals 14 residues.

This clonotype was observed a single time. This chain connects TRBV7-9 to TRBJ2-3, with D hard to call. Trimming cost V 5 bases and J 1 base, with 22 bases left between them. This CDR3 is 18 amino acids long. Germline V gene lookup returns CDR1 SEHNR and CDR2 FQNEAQ (reference sequence). The chain's CDR3 is CASSPAYLPERGTDTQYF. For the CDR3, the DNA is TGTGCCAGCAGCCCCGCCTACTTGCCTGAACGTGGCACAGATACGCAGTATTTT.

This chain connects TRBV28 to TRBJ2-7; a possible D gene is TRBD1 (6 bases). The CDR3 extends over 13 amino acids. The ends were cut back, 3 bases at V and 7 bases at J, with 13 bases in the middle. In germline, CDR1 is MDHEN, CDR2 SYDVKM. The CDR3 protein is CASSFSDSSEQYF. The CDR3 bases are TGTGCCAGCAGTTTTTCGGACAGTTCAGAGCAGTACTTC.